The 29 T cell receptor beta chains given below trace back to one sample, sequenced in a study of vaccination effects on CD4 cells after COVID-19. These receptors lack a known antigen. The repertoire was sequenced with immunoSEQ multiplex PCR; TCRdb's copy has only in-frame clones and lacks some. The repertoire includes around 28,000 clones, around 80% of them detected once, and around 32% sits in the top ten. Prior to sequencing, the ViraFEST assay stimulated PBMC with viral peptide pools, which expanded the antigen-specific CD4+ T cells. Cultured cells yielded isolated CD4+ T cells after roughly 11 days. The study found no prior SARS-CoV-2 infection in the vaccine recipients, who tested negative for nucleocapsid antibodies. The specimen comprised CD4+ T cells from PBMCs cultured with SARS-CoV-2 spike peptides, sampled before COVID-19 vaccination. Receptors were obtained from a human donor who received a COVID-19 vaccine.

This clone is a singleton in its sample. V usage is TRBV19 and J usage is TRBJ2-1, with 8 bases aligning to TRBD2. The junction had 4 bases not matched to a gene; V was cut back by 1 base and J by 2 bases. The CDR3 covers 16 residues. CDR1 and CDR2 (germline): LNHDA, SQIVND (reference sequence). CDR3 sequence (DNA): TGTGCCAGTAGTATAGGGGCGGGGGGCCCCTACAATGAGCAGTTCTTC. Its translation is CASSIGAGGPYNEQFF.

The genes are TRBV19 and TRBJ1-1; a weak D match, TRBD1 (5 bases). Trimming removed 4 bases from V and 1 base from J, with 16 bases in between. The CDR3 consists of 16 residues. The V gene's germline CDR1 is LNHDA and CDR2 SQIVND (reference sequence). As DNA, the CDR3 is TGTGCCAGTAGTAGCCTCCCAGGGAGGGGGAACACTGAAGCTTTCTTT. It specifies CASSSLPGRGNTEAFF.

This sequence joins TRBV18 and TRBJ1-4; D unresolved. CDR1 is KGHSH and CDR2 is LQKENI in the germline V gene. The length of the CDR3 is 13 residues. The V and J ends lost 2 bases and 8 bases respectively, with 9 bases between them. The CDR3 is CASSPGVEEKLFF. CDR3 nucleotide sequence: TGTGCCAGCTCACCAGGGGTGGAGGAAAAACTGTTTTTT.

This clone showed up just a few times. The CDR3 loop is CASSLNRAEDTGELFF. CDR3 bases: TGTGCCAGCAGCTTAAATCGGGCAGAGGACACCGGGGAGCTGTTTTTT. The chain carries TRBV7-2 and TRBJ2-2; D unresolved. The germline V gene encodes CDR1 SGHTA and CDR2 FQGNSA. The CDR3 runs to 16 residues. Trimming shortened V by 2 bases and J by 3 bases, and 13 bases separated the two germline ends.

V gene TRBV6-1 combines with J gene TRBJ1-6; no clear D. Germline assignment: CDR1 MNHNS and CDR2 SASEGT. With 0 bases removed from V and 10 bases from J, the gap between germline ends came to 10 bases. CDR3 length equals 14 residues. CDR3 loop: CASSEAKWYSPLHF. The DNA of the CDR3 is TGTGCCAGCAGTGAAGCTAAATGGTACTCACCCCTCCACTTT.

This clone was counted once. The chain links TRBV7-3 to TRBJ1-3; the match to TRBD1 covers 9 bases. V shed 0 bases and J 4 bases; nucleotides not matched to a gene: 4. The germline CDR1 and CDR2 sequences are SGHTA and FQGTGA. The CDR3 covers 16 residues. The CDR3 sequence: CASSLTGQGSGNTIYF. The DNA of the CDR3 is TGTGCCAGCAGCTTAACGGGACAGGGCTCCGGAAACACCATATATTTT.

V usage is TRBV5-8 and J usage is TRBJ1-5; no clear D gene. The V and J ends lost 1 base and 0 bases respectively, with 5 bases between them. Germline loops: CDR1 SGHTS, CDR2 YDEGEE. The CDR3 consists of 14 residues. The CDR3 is CASSLTGSNQPQHF. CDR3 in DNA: TGTGCCAGCAGCTTGACCGGTAGCAATCAGCCCCAGCATTTT.

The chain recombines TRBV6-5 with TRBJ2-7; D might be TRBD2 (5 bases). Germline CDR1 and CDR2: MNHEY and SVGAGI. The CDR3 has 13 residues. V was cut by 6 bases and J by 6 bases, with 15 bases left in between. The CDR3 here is CASSRGVGSEQYF. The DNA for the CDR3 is TGTGCCAGCAGCCGGGGAGTGGGGTCCGAGCAGTACTTC.

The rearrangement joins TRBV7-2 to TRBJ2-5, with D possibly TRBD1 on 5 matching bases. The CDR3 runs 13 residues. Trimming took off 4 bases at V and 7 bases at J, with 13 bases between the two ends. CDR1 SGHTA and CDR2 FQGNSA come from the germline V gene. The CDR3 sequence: CASSSKGKGTQYF. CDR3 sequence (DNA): TGTGCCAGCAGCTCAAAGGGGAAGGGGACCCAGTACTTC.

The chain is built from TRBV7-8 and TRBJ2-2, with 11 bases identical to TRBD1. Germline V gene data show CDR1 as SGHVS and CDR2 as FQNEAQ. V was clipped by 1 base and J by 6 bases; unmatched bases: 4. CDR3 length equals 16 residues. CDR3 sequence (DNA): TGTGCCAGCAGCTTAGTTGGGACAGGGGGAGCCGGGGAGCTGTTTTTT. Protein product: CASSLVGTGGAGELFF.

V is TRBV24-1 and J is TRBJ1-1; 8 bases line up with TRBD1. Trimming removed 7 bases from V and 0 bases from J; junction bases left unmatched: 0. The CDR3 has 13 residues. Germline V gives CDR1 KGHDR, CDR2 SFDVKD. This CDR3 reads CATRDRVNTEAFF. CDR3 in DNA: TGTGCCACCAGGGACAGGGTGAACACTGAAGCTTTCTTT.

The CDR3 DNA follows: TGTGCCAGCAGCTCACCTGGGGGCGAGCAGTTCTTC. It encodes CASSSPGGEQFF. V and J are TRBV7-3 and TRBJ2-1, with D perhaps TRBD1 (6 bases). The V gene lost 4 bases and the J gene lost 10 bases, with 11 bases spanning the gap. The CDR3 is made up of 12 amino acids. Germline CDR1 is SGHTA and CDR2 is FQGTGA.

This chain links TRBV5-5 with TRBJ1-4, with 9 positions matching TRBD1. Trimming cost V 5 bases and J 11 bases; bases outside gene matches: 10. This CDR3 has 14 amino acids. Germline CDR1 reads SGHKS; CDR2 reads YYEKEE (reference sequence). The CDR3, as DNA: TGTGCCAGCAGTTTAGTGACAGGGGGTTTGAAACTGTTTTTT. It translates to CASSLVTGGLKLFF.

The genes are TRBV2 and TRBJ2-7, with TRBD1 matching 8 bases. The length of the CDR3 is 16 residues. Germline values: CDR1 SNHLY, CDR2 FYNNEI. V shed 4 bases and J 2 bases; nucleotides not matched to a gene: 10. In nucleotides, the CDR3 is TGTGCCAGCAGTGCCGGTACAGGGGGTATCACCTACGAGCAGTACTTC. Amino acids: CASSAGTGGITYEQYF. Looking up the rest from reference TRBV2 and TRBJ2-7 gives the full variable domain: EPEVTQTPSHQVTQMGQEVILRCVPISNHLYFYWYRQILGQKVEFLVSFYNNEISEKSEIFDDQFSVERPDGSNFTLKIRSTKLEDSAMYFCASSAGTGGITYEQYFGPGTRLTVT.

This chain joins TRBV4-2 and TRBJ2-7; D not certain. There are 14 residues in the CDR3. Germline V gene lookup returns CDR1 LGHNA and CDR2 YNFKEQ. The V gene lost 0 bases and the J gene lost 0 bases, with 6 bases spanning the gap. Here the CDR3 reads CASSQEAGSYEQYF. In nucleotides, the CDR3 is TGTGCCAGCAGCCAAGAGGCAGGCTCCTACGAGCAGTACTTC.

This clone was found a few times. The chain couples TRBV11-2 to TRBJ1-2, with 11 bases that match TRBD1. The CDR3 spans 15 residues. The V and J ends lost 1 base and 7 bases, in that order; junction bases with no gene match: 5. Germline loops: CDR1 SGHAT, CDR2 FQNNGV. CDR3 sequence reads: CASSLAGQGAVGYTF. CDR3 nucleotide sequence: TGTGCCAGCAGCTTAGCTGGACAGGGGGCCGTTGGCTACACCTTC.

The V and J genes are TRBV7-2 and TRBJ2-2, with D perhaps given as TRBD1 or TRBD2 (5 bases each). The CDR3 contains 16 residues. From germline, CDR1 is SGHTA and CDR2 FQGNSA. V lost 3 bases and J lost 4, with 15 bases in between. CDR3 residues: CASSFPLGDPTGELFF. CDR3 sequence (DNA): TGTGCCAGCAGCTTCCCTCTGGGGGACCCCACCGGGGAGCTGTTTTTT.

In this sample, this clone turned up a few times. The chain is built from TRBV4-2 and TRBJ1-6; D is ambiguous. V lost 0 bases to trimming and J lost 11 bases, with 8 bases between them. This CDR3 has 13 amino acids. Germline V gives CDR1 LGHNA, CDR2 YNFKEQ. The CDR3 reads CASSQDSGTPLHF. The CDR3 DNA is TGTGCCAGCAGCCAAGATTCAGGTACACCCCTCCACTTT.

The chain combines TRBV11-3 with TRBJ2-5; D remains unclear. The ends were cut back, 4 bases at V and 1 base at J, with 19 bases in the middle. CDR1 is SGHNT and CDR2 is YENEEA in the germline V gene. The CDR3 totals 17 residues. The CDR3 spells CASSSKYWVRIQETQYF. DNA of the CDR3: TGTGCCAGCAGCTCCAAATACTGGGTGAGGATCCAAGAGACCCAGTACTTC.

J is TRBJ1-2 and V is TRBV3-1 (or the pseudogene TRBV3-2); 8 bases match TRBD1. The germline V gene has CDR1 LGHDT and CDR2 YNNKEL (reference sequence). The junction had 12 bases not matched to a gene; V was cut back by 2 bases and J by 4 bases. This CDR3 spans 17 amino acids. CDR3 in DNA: TGTGCCAGCAGCCAACCCTCCGGGACAGGATCCATCTATGGCTACACCTTC. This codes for CASSQPSGTGSIYGYTF.

This CDR3 is CASSLGQGIEAFF. DNA of the CDR3: TGTGCCAGCTCACTCGGACAGGGCATAGAAGCTTTCTTT. The chain carries TRBV18 and TRBJ1-1; the match to TRBD1 covers 8 bases. Germline V lookup: CDR1 KGHSH, CDR2 LQKENI. This CDR3 has 13 residues. The trim removed 4 bases at V and 8 bases at J, leaving 6 bases unmatched.

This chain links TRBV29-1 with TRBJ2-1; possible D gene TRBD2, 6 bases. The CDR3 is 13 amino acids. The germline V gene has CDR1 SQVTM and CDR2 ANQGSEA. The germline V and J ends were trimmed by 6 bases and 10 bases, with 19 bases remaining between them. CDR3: CSVQGGQYGEQFF. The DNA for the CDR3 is TGCAGCGTCCAAGGAGGGCAGTACGGGGAGCAGTTCTTC.

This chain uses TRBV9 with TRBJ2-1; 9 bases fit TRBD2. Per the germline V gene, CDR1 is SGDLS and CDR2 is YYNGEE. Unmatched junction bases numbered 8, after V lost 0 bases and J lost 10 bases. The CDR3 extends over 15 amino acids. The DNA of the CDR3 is TGTGCCAGCAGCGTAGGGACTAGCGCCTCGAGGGAGCAGTTCTTC. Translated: CASSVGTSASREQFF.

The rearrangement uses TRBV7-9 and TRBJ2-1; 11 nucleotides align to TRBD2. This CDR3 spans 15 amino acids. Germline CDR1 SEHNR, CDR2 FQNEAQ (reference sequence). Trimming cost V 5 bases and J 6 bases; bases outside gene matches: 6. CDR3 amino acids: CASSASGTSGNEQFF. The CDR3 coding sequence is TGTGCCAGCAGCGCCTCCGGGACTAGCGGCAATGAGCAGTTCTTC. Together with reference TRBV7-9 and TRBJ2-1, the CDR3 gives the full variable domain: DTGVSQNPRHKITKRGQNVTFRCDPISEHNRLYWYRQTLGQGPEFLTYFQNEAQLEKSRLLSDRFSAERPKGSFSTLEIQRTEQGDSAMYLCASSASGTSGNEQFFGPGTRLTVL.

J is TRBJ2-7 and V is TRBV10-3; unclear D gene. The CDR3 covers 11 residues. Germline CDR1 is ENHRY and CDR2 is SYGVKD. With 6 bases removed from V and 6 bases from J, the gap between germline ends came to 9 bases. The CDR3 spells CAIRGSPEQYF. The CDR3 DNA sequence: TGTGCCATCAGGGGTTCCCCCGAGCAGTACTTC.

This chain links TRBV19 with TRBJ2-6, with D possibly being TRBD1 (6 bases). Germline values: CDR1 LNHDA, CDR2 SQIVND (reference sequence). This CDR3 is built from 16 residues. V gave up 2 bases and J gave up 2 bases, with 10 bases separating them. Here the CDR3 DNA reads TGTGCCAGTAGTATACATGGGACAACTGGGGCCAACGTCCTGACTTTC. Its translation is CASSIHGTTGANVLTF.

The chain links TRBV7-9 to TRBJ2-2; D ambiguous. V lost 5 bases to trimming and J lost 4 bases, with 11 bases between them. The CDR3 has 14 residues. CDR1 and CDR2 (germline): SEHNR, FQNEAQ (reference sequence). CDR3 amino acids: CASSLDGSTGELFF. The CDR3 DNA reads TGTGCCAGCAGCCTCGACGGATCCACCGGGGAGCTGTTTTTT.

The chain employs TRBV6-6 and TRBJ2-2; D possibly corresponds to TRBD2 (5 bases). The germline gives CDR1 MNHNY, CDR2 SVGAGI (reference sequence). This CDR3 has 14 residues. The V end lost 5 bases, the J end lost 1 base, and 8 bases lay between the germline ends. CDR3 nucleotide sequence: TGTGCCAGCAGTGACTACATGAACACCGGGGAGCTGTTTTTT. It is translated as CASSDYMNTGELFF.

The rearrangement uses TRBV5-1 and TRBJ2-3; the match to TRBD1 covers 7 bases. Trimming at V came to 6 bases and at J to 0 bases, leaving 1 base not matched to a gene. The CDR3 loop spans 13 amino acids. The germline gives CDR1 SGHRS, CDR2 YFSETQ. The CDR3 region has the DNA TGCGCCAGCACGACAGGGAGCACAGATACGCAGTATTTT. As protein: CASTTGSTDTQYF.